This T cell receptor (beta chain) is from a study of CD4 T cells in relation to SARS-CoV-2 and coronaviruses. Before the COVID-19 pandemic, during about 2010-2018, CD4+ T cells were taken from unexposed donors. This clone was picked up one time. Uncultured naive and memory CD4+ T cells supplied DNA for deep TCR-beta sequencing. Profiling relied on immunoSEQ multiplex PCR, and the TCRdb table lists in-frame clones only, not all of them. The sample lists some 69,000 clones; approximately 94% were seen once. Germline V gene sequence: CDR1 SGHTS, CDR2 YDEGEE. The length of the CDR3 is 16 residues. With 4 bases removed from V and 2 bases from J, the gap between germline ends came to 16 bases.

The sequencing input was naive CD4+ T cells from PBMCs. The subset was: naive CD4+ T cells isolated by negative enrichment. The sequence derives from a human donor in good health. V and J are TRBV5-8 and TRBJ1-3, with D unresolved. The CDR3 DNA reads TGTGCCAGCAGCATGCGGGTGTTGGGCCCTGGAAACACCATATATTTT. The encoded protein is CASSMRVLGPGNTIYF.